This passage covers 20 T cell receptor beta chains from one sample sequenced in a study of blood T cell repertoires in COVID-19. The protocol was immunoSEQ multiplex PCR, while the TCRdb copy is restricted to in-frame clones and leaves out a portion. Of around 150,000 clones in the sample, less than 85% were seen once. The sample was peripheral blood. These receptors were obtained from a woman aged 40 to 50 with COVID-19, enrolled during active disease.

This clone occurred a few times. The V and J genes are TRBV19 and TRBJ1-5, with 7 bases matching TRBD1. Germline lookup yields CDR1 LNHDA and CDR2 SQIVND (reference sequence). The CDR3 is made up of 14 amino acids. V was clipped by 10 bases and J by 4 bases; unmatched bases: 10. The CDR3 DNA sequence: TGTGCCACCGGTGGACAGGTGGGAAATCAGCCCCAGCATTTT. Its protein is CATGGQVGNQPQHF.

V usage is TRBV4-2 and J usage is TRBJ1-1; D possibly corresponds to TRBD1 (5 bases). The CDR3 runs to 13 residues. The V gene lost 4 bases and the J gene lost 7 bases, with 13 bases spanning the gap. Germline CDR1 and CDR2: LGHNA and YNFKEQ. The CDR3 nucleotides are TGTGCCAGCAGCCCCGGGGGGAGGGATGAAGCTTTCTTT. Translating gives CASSPGGRDEAFF.

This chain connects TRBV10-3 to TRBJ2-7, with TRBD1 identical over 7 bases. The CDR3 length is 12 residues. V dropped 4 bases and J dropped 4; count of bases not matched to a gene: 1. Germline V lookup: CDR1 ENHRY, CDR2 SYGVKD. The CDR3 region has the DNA TGTGCCATCAGTGGACAGGGTTACGAGCAGTACTTC. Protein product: CAISGQGYEQYF.

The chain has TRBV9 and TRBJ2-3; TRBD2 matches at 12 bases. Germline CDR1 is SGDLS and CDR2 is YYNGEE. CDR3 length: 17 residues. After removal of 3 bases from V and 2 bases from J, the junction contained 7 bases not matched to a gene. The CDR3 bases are TGTGCCAGCAGCGCTCGCGGGACTAGCGGGTACACAGATACGCAGTATTTT. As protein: CASSARGTSGYTDTQYF.

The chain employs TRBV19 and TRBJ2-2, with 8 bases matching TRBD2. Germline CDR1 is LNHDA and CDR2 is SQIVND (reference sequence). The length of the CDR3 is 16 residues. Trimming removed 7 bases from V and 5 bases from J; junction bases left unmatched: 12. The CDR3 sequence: CASTNQAGAGTGELFF. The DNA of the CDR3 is TGTGCCAGTACCAATCAAGCGGGAGCTGGTACCGGGGAGCTGTTTTTT.

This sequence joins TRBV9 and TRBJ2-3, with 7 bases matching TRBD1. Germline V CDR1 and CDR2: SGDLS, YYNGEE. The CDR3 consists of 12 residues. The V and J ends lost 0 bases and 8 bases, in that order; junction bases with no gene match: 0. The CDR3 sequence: CASSVEGATQYF. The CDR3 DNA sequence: TGTGCCAGCAGCGTAGAGGGGGCTACGCAGTATTTT.

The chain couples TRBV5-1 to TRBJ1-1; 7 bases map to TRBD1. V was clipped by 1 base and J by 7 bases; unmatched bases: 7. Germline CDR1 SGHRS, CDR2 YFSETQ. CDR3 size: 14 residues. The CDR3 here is CASSLRPGQNEAFF. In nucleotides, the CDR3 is TGCGCCAGCAGCTTGAGGCCGGGACAGAATGAAGCTTTCTTT. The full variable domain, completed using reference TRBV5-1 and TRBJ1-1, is KAGVTQTPRYLIKTRGQQVTLSCSPISGHRSVSWYQQTPGQGLQFLFEYFSETQRNKGNFPGRFSGRQFSNSRSEMNVSTLELGDSALYLCASSLRPGQNEAFFGQGTRLTVV.

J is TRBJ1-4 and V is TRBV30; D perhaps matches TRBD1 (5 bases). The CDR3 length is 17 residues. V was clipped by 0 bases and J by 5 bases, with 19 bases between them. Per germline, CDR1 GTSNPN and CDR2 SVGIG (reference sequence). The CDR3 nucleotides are TGTGCCTGGAGTGTACTCGCAGGGTTCTCCCTGAATGAAAAACTGTTTTTT. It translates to CAWSVLAGFSLNEKLFF.

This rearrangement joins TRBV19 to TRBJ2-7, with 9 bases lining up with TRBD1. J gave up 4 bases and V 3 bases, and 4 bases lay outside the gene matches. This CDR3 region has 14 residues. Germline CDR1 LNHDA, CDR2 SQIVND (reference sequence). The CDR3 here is CASSIGTGRYEQYF. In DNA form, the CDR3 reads TGTGCCAGTAGTATTGGGACAGGGAGGTACGAGCAGTACTTC. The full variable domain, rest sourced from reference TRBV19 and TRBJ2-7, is DGGITQSPKYLFRKEGQNVTLSCEQNLNHDAMYWYRQDPGQGLRLIYYSQIVNDFQKGDIAEGYSVSREKKESFPLTVTSAQKNPTAFYLCASSIGTGRYEQYFGPGTRLTVT.

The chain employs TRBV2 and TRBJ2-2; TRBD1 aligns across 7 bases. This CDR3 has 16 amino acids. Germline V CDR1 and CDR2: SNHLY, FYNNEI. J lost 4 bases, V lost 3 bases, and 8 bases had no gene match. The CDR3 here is CASSERGRSGTGELFF. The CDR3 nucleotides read TGTGCCAGCAGTGAGAGGGGGCGGAGCGGCACCGGGGAGCTGTTTTTT.

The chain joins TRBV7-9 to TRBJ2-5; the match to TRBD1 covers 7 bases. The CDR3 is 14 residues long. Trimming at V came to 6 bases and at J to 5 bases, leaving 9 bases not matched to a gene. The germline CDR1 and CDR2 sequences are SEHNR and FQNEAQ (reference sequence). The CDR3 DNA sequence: TGTGCCAGCAGTTTAAGACAGGGCGTGGAGACCCAGTACTTC. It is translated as CASSLRQGVETQYF.

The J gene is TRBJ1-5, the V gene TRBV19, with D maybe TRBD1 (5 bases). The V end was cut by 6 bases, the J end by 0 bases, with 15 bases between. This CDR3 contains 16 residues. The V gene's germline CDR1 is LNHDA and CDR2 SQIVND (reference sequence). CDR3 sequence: CASSKRGPDSNQPQHF. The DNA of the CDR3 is TGTGCCAGTAGCAAAAGGGGTCCCGATAGCAATCAGCCCCAGCATTTT.

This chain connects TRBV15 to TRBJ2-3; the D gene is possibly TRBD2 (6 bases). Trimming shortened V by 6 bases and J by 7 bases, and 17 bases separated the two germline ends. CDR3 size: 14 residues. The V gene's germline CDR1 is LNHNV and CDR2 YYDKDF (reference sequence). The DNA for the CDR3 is TGTGCCACCAGGCCTCGAACGGGAGTCCATACGCAGTATTTT. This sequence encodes CATRPRTGVHTQYF.

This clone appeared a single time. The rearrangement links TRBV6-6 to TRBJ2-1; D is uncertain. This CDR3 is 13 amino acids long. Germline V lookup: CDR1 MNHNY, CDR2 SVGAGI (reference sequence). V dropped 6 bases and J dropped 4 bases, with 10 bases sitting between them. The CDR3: CASSYSPYNEQFF. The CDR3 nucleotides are TGTGCCAGCAGCTATTCTCCTTACAATGAGCAGTTCTTC.

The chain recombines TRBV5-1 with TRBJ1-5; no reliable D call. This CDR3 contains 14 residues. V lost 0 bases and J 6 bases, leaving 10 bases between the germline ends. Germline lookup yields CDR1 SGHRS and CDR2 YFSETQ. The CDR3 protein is CASSLGGRGQPQHF. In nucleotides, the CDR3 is TGCGCCAGCAGCTTGGGTGGGAGAGGTCAGCCCCAGCATTTT.

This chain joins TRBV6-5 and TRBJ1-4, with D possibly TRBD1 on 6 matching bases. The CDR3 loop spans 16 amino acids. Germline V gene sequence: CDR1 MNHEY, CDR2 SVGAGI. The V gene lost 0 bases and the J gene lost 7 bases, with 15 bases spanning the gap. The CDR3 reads CASSYSGGANGEKLFF. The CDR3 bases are TGTGCCAGCAGTTACTCGGGGGGGGCGAATGGTGAAAAACTGTTTTTT.

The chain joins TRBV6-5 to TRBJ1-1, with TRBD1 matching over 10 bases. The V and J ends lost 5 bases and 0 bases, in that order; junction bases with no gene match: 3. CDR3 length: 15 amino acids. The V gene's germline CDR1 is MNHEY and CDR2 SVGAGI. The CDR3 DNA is TGTGCCAGCAGTAGACAGGGGGCAATGAACACTGAAGCTTTCTTT. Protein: CASSRQGAMNTEAFF.

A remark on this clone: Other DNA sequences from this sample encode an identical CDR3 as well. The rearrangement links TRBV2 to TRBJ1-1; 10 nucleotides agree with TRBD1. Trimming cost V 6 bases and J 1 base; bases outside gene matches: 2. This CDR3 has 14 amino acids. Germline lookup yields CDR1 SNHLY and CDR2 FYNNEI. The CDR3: CASRGQGTNTEAFF. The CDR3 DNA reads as TGTGCCAGCAGGGGACAGGGGACGAACACTGAAGCTTTCTTT.

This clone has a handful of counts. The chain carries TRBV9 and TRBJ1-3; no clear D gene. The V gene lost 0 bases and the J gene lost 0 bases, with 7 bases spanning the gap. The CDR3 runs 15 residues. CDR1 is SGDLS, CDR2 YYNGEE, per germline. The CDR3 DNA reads TGTGCCAGCAGCGTAGACATCTCCTCTGGAAACACCATATATTTT. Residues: CASSVDISSGNTIYF.

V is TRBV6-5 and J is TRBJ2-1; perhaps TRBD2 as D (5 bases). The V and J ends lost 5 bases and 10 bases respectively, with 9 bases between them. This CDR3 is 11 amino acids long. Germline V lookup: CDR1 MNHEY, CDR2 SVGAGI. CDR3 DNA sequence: TGTGCCAGCAGTAATGGGGAGGAGCAGTTCTTC. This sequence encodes CASSNGEEQFF.